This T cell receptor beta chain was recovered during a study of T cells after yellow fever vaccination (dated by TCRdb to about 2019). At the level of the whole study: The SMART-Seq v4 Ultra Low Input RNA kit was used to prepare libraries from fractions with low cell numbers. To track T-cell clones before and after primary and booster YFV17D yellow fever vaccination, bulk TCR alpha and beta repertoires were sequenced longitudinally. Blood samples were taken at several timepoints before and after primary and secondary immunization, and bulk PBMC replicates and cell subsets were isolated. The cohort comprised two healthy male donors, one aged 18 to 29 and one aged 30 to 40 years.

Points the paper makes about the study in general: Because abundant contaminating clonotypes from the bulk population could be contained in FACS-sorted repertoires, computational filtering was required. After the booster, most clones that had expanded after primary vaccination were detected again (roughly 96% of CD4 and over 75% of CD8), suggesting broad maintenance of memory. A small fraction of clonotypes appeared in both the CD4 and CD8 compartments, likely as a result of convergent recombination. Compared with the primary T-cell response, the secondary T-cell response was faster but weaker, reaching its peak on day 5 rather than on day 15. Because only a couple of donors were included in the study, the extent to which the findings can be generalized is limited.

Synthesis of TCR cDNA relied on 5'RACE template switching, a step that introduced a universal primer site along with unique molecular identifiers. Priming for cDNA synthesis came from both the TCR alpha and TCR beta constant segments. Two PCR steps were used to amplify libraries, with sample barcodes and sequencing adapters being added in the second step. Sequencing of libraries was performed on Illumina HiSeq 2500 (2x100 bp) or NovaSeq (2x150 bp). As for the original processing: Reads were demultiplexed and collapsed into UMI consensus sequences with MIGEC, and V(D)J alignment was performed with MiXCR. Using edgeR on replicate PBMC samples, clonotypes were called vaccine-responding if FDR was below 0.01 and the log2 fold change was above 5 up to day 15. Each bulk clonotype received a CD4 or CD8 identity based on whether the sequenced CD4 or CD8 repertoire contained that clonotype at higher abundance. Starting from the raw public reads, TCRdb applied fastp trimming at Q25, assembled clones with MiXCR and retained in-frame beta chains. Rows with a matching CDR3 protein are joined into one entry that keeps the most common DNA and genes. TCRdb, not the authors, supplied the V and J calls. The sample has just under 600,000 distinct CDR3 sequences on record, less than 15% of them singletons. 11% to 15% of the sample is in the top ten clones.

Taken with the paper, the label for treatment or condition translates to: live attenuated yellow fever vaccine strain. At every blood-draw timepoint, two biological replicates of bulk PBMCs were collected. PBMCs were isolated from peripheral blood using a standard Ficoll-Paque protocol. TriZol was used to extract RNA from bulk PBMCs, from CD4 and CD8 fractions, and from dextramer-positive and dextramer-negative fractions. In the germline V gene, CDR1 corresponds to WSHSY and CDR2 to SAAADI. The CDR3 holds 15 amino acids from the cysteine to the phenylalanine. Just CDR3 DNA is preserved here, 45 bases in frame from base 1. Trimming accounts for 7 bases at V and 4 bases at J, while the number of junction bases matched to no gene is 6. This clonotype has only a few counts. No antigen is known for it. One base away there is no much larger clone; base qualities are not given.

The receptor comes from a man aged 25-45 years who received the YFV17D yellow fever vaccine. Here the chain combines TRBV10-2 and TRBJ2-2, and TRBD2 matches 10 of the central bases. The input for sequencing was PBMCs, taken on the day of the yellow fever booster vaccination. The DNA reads TGCGCCAGCACCCACGGGACTAGCGCCACCGGGGAGCTGTTTTTT. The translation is CASTHGTSATGELFF.